This TCR beta chain originates from a study of blood T cell repertoires in COVID-19. Repertoires were generated with immunoSEQ multiplex PCR, while TCRdb's copy carries only in-frame clones and drops some. Here the sample spans 90,000 or so clones, under 90% being singletons. The CDR3 sequence is 19 residues long. Germline V gene sequence: CDR1 SQVTM, CDR2 ANQGSEA. V lost 0 bases to trimming and J lost 2 bases; unmatched junction nucleotides: 16. The receptor's source is a man aged 55 to 70 with COVID-19, enrolled during active disease. The V gene is TRBV29-1, the J gene TRBJ2-5; 9 bases align to TRBD2. The material sequenced was peripheral blood. CDR3 nucleotides: TGCAGCGTTGAAGAGCGGGCTAGCGGGGATGGGGGCCCTCAAGAGACCCAGTACTTC. It yields the protein CSVEERASGDGGPQETQYF.